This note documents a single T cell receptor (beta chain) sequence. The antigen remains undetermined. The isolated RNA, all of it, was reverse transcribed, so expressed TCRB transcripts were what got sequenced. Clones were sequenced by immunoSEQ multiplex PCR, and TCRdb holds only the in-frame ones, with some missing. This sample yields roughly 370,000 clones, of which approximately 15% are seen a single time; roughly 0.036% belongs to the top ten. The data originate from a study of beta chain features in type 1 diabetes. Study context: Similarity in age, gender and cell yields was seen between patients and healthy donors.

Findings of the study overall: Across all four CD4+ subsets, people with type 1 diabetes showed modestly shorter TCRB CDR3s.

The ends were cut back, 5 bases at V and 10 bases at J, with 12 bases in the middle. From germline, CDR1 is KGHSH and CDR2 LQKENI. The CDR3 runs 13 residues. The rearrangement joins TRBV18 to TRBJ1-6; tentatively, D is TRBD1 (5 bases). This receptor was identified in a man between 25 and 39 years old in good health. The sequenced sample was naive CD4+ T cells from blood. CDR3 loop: CASSIIQDSPLHF. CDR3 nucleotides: TGTGCCAGCTCAATCATACAGGACTCACCCCTCCACTTT.